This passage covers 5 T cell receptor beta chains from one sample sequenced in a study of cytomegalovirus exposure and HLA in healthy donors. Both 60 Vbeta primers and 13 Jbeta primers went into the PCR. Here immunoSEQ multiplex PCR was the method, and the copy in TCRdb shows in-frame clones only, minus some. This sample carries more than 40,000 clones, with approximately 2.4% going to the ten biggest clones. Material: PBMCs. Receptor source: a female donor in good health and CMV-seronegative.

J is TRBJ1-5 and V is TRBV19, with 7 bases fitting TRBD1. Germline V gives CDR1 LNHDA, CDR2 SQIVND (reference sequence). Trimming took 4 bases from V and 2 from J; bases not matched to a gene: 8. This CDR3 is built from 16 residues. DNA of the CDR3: TGTGCCAGTAGTAGAACAGGGGCTGGAGGCAATCAGCCCCAGCATTTT. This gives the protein CASSRTGAGGNQPQHF.

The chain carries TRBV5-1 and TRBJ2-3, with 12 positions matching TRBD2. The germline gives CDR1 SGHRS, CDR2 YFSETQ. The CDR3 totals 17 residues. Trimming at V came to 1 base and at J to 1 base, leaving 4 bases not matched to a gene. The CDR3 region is CASSLTSGRRGTDTQYF. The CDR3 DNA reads TGCGCCAGCAGCTTGACTAGCGGGAGGAGGGGCACAGATACGCAGTATTTT.

The CDR3 nucleotides are TGTGCCATCAGTGAAGTCGGGGTTCGCTATGGCTACACCTTC. Protein sequence: CAISEVGVRYGYTF. The chain links TRBV10-3 to TRBJ1-2, with D uncertain. Trimming took 3 bases from V and 4 from J, leaving 12 bases between them. CDR1 and CDR2 from the germline V gene are ENHRY and SYGVKD. This CDR3 region has 14 residues.

As DNA, the CDR3 is TGTGCCAGCTCACCAAACCAGGGAAGCAATCAGCCCCAGCATTTT. Its translation is CASSPNQGSNQPQHF. The rearrangement joins TRBV18 to TRBJ1-5, with TRBD1 as a possible D gene (5 bases). This CDR3 contains 15 residues. V was cut by 2 bases and J by 1 base, with 9 bases left in between. Looked up from germline, CDR1 is KGHSH and CDR2 is LQKENI.

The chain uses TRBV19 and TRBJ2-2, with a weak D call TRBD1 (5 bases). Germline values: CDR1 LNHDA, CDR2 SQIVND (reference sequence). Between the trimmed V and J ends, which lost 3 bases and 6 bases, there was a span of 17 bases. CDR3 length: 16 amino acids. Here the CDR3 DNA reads TGTGCCAGTAGTATTCCCCTGGCAGGGCTCGCCGGGGAGCTGTTTTTT. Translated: CASSIPLAGLAGELFF.